This TCR beta chain was documented in a study of Tregs in tolerant kidney transplant recipients. Study conclusions and caveats: Biological reproducibility was not directly addressed, but technical replication error appeared minimal.

Unmatched junction bases numbered 10, after V lost 5 bases and J lost 5 bases. Germline loops: CDR1 MNHEY, CDR2 SMNVEV (reference sequence). There are 15 residues in the CDR3. As concerns this clone: Its antigen is unidentified.

Libraries were prepared by immunoSEQ multiplex PCR; TCRdb keeps only in-frame clonotypes and omits some of them. This table holds some 66,000 clones, roughly 92% found once. The origin of this receptor is a human donor who received a combined kidney and bone marrow transplant. The input for sequencing was CD8+ T cells from blood, taken before the transplant. The rearrangement links TRBV27 to TRBJ2-7; 9 nucleotides match TRBD2. The CDR3 reads CASSPRGSGGHEQYF. CDR3 coding DNA: TGTGCCAGCAGTCCGCGGGGTAGCGGGGGCCACGAGCAGTACTTC.